This T cell receptor beta chain was retrieved from a study of control samples from healthy donors and cancer patients. Trimming stripped 1 base from V and 7 bases from J, with 10 bases between. The CDR3 totals 13 residues. The germline V gene encodes CDR1 SEHNR and CDR2 FQNEAQ (reference sequence). This table comes from immunoSEQ multiplex PCR, and its TCRdb copy is limited to in-frame clones, with some not included. Seen here are around 85,000 clones, 85% to 90% observed once, and the top ten hold roughly 7.2%. The V and J genes are TRBV7-9 and TRBJ2-5; D unclear. The sequence was obtained from a woman between 55 and 75 years old in good health. The source material was blood. The DNA for the CDR3 is TGTGCCAGCAGCTTAGTTGGCAGGCCGACCCAGTACTTC. It translates to CASSLVGRPTQYF.